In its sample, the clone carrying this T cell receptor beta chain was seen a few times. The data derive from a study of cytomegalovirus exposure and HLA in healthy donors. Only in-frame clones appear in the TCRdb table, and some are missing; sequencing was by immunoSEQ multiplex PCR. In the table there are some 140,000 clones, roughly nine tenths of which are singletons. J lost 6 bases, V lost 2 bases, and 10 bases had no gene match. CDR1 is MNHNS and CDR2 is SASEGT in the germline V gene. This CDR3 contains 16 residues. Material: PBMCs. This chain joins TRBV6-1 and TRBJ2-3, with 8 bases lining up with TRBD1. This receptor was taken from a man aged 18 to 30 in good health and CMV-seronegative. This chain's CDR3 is CASSEPPGQGEDTQYF. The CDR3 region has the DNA TGTGCCAGCAGTGAACCCCCCGGACAGGGTGAGGATACGCAGTATTTT.